Following are 10 T cell receptor beta chains from one sample sequenced in a study of shared clonotypes between healthy human individuals (dated by TCRdb to the early 2020s). For the CD8 naive samples, CD45RO-negative cells were positively selected for CCR7, yielding a CD45RA+CCR7+ population from which TemRA cells were excluded. Libraries were prepared through the immunoSEQ multiplex PCR assay. TCRdb obtained this table from immuneACCESS and retained in-frame rearrangements with V and J assigned. These tables miss some clones; where compared with another copy, unresolved V genes account for less than half of the shortfall, and the remainder is unexplained. Here the sample has over 750,000 clones; approximately 96% occur a single time. Over 0.2% of the sample goes to the ten largest clones. Sample: naive CD8+ T cells sorted from blood. The sample's cell subset or site label, in plain terms: CD45RA+CCR7+. The origin of the receptors is a man aged 25 to 45 in good health.

This clone was detected only once. V gene TRBV20-1 combines with J gene TRBJ1-2; D is unclear. V lost 6 bases and J 8 bases, leaving 13 bases between the germline ends. The CDR3 consists of 11 residues. Germline CDR1 is DFQATT and CDR2 is SNEGSKA (reference sequence). CDR3: CSARLGNGYTF. CDR3 in DNA: TGCAGTGCGCGATTGGGTAACGGCTACACCTTC.

The chain recombines TRBV6-1 with TRBJ2-1, with 7 nucleotides matching TRBD1. Germline CDR1 reads MNHNS; CDR2 reads SASEGT. The CDR3 runs to 15 residues. V trimming: 6 bases; J trimming: 6 bases; junction bases outside the gene matches: 11. CDR3 loop: CASRTGVLGANEQFF. In nucleotides, the CDR3 is TGTGCCAGCAGAACAGGGGTTTTGGGGGCCAATGAGCAGTTCTTC.

The chain combines TRBV6-5 with TRBJ2-3, with D possibly being TRBD2 (5 bases). Germline CDR1 MNHEY, CDR2 SVGAGI. With 1 base removed from V and 0 bases from J, the gap between germline ends came to 11 bases. The CDR3 consists of 16 residues. CDR3 sequence (DNA): TGTGCCAGCAGTTACTTGAGGTCTAGCAGCACAGATACGCAGTATTTT. Its protein is CASSYLRSSSTDTQYF.

This clone came up once. The chain recombines TRBV9 with TRBJ2-1, with D maybe TRBD2 (6 bases). Germline loops: CDR1 SGDLS, CDR2 YYNGEE. Trimming cost V 0 bases and J 2 bases, with 12 bases left between them. The CDR3 totals 16 residues. The CDR3, as DNA: TGTGCCAGCAGCGTAGCGGGAGCACAAACCTACAATGAGCAGTTCTTC. Translated: CASSVAGAQTYNEQFF. Drawing the rest from reference TRBV9 and TRBJ2-1, the complete variable domain is DSGVTQTPKHLITATGQRVTLRCSPRSGDLSVYWYQQSLDQGLQFLIQYYNGEERAKGNILERFSAQQFPDLHSELNLSSLELGDSALYFCASSVAGAQTYNEQFFGPGTRLTVL.

This chain connects TRBV11-2 to TRBJ1-1; no clear D. From germline, CDR1 is SGHAT and CDR2 FQNNGV. Trimming removed 3 bases at V and 6 bases at J, with 8 bases between. The CDR3 runs 12 residues. As DNA, the CDR3 is TGTGCCAGCAGCTTGACCGCCTCTGAAGCTTTCTTT. It yields the protein CASSLTASEAFF.

The gene calls are TRBV7-9 and TRBJ2-2; tentative D call: TRBD1 (6 bases). Germline-derived CDR1 and CDR2 are SEHNR and FQNEAQ (reference sequence). The CDR3 runs to 17 residues. Trimming cost V 4 bases and J 2 bases, with 17 bases left between them. The CDR3, as DNA: TGTGCCAGCAGCTCCCCCAACCGGGACACAAACACCGGGGAGCTGTTTTTT. Amino acid sequence: CASSSPNRDTNTGELFF. Full variable domain (rest looked up from reference TRBV7-9 and TRBJ2-2): DTGVSQNPRHKITKRGQNVTFRCDPISEHNRLYWYRQTLGQGPEFLTYFQNEAQLEKSRLLSDRFSAERPKGSFSTLEIQRTEQGDSAMYLCASSSPNRDTNTGELFFGEGSRLTVL.

V gene TRBV25-1 combines with J gene TRBJ1-1, with 8 bases aligning to TRBD1. The V segment lost 1 base and the J segment 5 bases; nucleotides outside the gene matches: 6. The CDR3 runs to 15 residues. Germline values: CDR1 MGHDK, CDR2 SYGVNS. The DNA of the CDR3 is TGTGCCAGCAGTGAATTTGCAGGGGGCAGTACTGAAGCTTTCTTT. Residues: CASSEFAGGSTEAFF.

The chain combines TRBV7-9 with TRBJ2-7, with TRBD1 identical over 10 bases. This CDR3 has 14 amino acids. CDR1 is SEHNR, CDR2 FQNEAQ, per germline (reference sequence). V dropped 3 bases and J dropped 7; count of bases not matched to a gene: 6. CDR3 loop: CASSLTGGWWEQYF. DNA for the CDR3: TGTGCCAGCAGCTTGACAGGGGGCTGGTGGGAGCAGTACTTC.

The genes are TRBV27 and TRBJ2-1; possibly TRBD1 or TRBD2 for D (5 bases each). There are 15 residues in the CDR3. Germline V gives CDR1 MNHEY, CDR2 SMNVEV (reference sequence). Trimming cost V 5 bases and J 6 bases, with 17 bases left between them. In nucleotides, the CDR3 is TGTGCCAGCAGTACGGGACCACTGCCAGGCAATGAGCAGTTCTTC. Translation: CASSTGPLPGNEQFF.

Here the CDR3 DNA reads TGTGCCAGCAGCCCCCCAAATAGCGGGATCTACAATGAGCAGTTCTTC. Translation gives CASSPPNSGIYNEQFF. The chain has TRBV11-3 and TRBJ2-1; TRBD2 matches 8 bases. CDR3 length: 16 amino acids. CDR1 and CDR2 from the germline V gene are SGHNT and YENEEA. After removal of 5 bases from V and 3 bases from J, the junction contained 9 bases not matched to a gene.